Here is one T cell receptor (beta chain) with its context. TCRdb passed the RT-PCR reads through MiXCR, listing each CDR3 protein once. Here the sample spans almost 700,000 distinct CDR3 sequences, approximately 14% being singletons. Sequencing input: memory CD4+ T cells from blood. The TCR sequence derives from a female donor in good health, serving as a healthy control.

The chain's CDR3 is CAIAGGDRGNYGYTF. In DNA form, the CDR3 reads TGTGCCATCGCGGGGGGGGACAGGGGTAACTATGGCTACACCTTC. The chain has TRBV28 and TRBJ1-2, with 10 positions matching TRBD1. This CDR3 has 15 amino acids. Germline CDR1 MDHEN, CDR2 SYDVKM. V dropped 10 bases and J dropped 1; count of bases not matched to a gene: 9.